The 32 T cell receptor beta chains reported below all come from one sample, sequenced in a study of T cell changes during pregnancy in multiple sclerosis (dated by TCRdb to about 2019). Library preparation used the immunoSEQ multiplex PCR assay. TCRdb took over this immuneACCESS table, retaining in-frame rearrangements with V and J assigned. Such tables are incomplete; in checked studies, under half of the missing clones stem from an unresolved V gene, and the remainder is unexplained. The sample includes 60,000 to 70,000 clones, with about nine tenths observed a single time. The top ten constitute over 2% of the sample. Specimen: peripheral blood, collected in the third trimester of pregnancy. The receptors were gathered from a female donor in good health, enrolled as a control in a pregnancy study.

A single count supports this clone. The chain combines TRBV19 with TRBJ2-1, with a tentative D call TRBD1 (5 bases). CDR1 is LNHDA and CDR2 is SQIVND in the germline V gene (reference sequence). CDR3 length: 14 amino acids. V lost 4 bases, J lost 2 bases, and 9 bases lay in between. DNA for the CDR3: TGTGCCAGTAGTACAGGGTCGACCTACAATGAGCAGTTCTTC. Translating gives CASSTGSTYNEQFF.

This clone was observed once. V usage is TRBV27 and J usage is TRBJ2-3, with TRBD1 identical over 7 bases. The CDR3 totals 17 residues. From germline, CDR1 is MNHEY and CDR2 SMNVEV (reference sequence). V lost 0 bases and J lost 0; bases outside the gene matches: 6. The CDR3 region has the DNA TGTGCCAGCAGTTTATCTGACAGGGCTATAAGCACAGATACGCAGTATTTT. It specifies CASSLSDRAISTDTQYF.

The CDR3 reads CASSQTSGGLYEQYF. The CDR3 DNA reads as TGTGCCAGCAGCCAGACTAGCGGGGGCCTCTACGAGCAGTACTTC. The chain recombines TRBV11-2 with TRBJ2-7, with 12 bases that match TRBD2. Trimming removed 5 bases from V and 3 bases from J; junction bases left unmatched: 5. The CDR3 spans 15 residues. The germline CDR1 and CDR2 sequences are SGHAT and FQNNGV. Looking up the rest from reference TRBV11-2 and TRBJ2-7 gives the full variable domain: EAGVAQSPRYKIIEKRQSVAFWCNPISGHATLYWYQQILGQGPKLLIQFQNNGVVDDSQLPKDRFSAERLKGVDSTLKIQPAKLEDSAVYLCASSQTSGGLYEQYFGPGTRLTVT.

This rearrangement joins TRBV4-1 to TRBJ2-5, with 7 bases that match TRBD2. The CDR3 covers 16 residues. The J segment lost 1 base and the V segment lost 4 bases, leaving 9 bases of the junction unmatched. Germline V gene data show CDR1 as MGHRA and CDR2 as YSYEKL. The CDR3 DNA follows: TGCGCCAGCAGCCTCCAAGGCGGGAGACCCCAAGAGACCCAGTACTTC. This translates into CASSLQGGRPQETQYF.

A single count supports this clone. The chain links TRBV5-1 to TRBJ2-1, with 9 bases identical to TRBD2. This CDR3 spans 16 amino acids. V lost 0 bases to trimming and J lost 4 bases; unmatched junction nucleotides: 5. Germline CDR1 reads SGHRS; CDR2 reads YFSETQ. The CDR3 spells CASSLEARGGYNEQFF. Here the CDR3 DNA reads TGCGCCAGCAGCTTGGAGGCGCGGGGGGGGTACAATGAGCAGTTCTTC.

The chain carries TRBV5-1 and TRBJ2-1; 7 bases map to TRBD2. Germline lookup yields CDR1 SGHRS and CDR2 YFSETQ. Trimming removed 5 bases from V and 5 bases from J; junction bases left unmatched: 10. The CDR3 has 15 residues. The CDR3 loop is CASRRVLATDNEQFF. CDR3 sequence (DNA): TGCGCCAGCAGACGTGTACTAGCGACCGACAATGAGCAGTTCTTC.

This rearrangement joins TRBV4-1 to TRBJ2-5; a weak D match, TRBD2 (6 bases). Germline CDR1 reads MGHRA; CDR2 reads YSYEKL. Trimming took off 1 base at V and 4 bases at J, with 13 bases between the two ends. The CDR3 totals 15 residues. This chain's CDR3 is CASSQASGGVETQYF. In nucleotides, the CDR3 is TGCGCCAGCAGCCAAGCTTCCGGGGGTGTAGAGACCCAGTACTTC.

This sequence joins TRBV30 and TRBJ2-1; D perhaps matches TRBD1 (6 bases). Germline V gene sequence: CDR1 GTSNPN, CDR2 SVGIG (reference sequence). V was pared by 5 bases and J by 7 bases, with 24 bases between. The CDR3 has 16 residues. The chain's CDR3 is CAWAHTGLGYRNEQFF. CDR3 DNA: TGTGCCTGGGCTCATACAGGGCTTGGGTATCGGAATGAGCAGTTCTTC.

The chain links TRBV21-1 to TRBJ2-3; TRBD1, the D gene given by the table, was not confirmed from the DNA. TRBV21-1 has pseudogene status. The CDR3 is 20 residues long. The CDR3 DNA is TGTGCCAGCAGCCAAGATGGGACAGTAAGTTGTCCTAAGGCCACAGATACGCAGTATTTT. It is translated as CASSQDGTVSCPKATDTQYF.

The CDR3 DNA sequence: TGTGCCAGCAGCTTCCAAATAGGGGGTCCTGGAAACACCATATATTTT. Translation: CASSFQIGGPGNTIYF. The rearrangement uses TRBV13 and TRBJ1-3; D perhaps matches TRBD1 (6 bases). This CDR3 comprises 16 residues. Germline CDR1 PRHDT, CDR2 FYEKMQ (reference sequence). V was cut by 3 bases and J by 2 bases, with 14 bases left in between.

The chain links TRBV6-5 to TRBJ1-5; 8 positions match TRBD1. The ends lost 11 bases at V and 0 bases at J; junction bases unmatched: 9. The CDR3 loop spans 15 amino acids. Germline CDR1 MNHEY, CDR2 SVGAGI. CDR3 nucleotide sequence: TGTGCCTCAAGACAGGGGTCGTATAGCAATCAGCCCCAGCATTTT. This sequence encodes CASRQGSYSNQPQHF.

The CDR3 DNA reads as TGTGCCAGCAGCTTAGAAACGGGGGGCTCCGAGCAGTACTTC. Translation gives CASSLETGGSEQYF. The V gene is TRBV7-9, the J gene TRBJ2-7; possible D gene TRBD2, 7 bases. Trimming shortened V by 1 base and J by 6 bases, and 13 bases separated the two germline ends. The CDR3 has 14 residues. Germline loops: CDR1 SEHNR, CDR2 FQNEAQ (reference sequence).

A single count supports this clone. This chain uses TRBV6-5 with TRBJ2-1; 12 bases are a match to TRBD2. V shed 4 bases and J 8 bases; nucleotides not matched to a gene: 6. The CDR3 is made up of 15 amino acids. Germline loops: CDR1 MNHEY, CDR2 SVGAGI. This CDR3 reads CASSFLAGGPDEQFF. The CDR3 DNA sequence: TGTGCCAGCAGTTTCCTAGCGGGAGGGCCTGATGAGCAGTTCTTC.

The chain is built from TRBV18 and TRBJ1-4; 8 bases align to TRBD1. Unmatched junction bases numbered 2, after V lost 8 bases and J lost 0 bases. In germline, CDR1 is KGHSH, CDR2 LQKENI. The CDR3 totals 14 residues. CDR3 DNA: TGTGCCAGCACGGGACAGGCAACTAATGAAAAACTGTTTTTT. This encodes CASTGQATNEKLFF.

Points on this clone: The sample holds other DNA sequences that translate to the same CDR3. This chain connects TRBV11-2 to TRBJ1-2, with no clear D. V lost 1 base to trimming and J lost 8 bases, with 5 bases between them. CDR3 length: 11 amino acids. Germline values: CDR1 SGHAT, CDR2 FQNNGV. CDR3 sequence reads: CASSLGGGYTF. The DNA of the CDR3 is TGTGCCAGCAGCTTAGGAGGGGGCTACACCTTC.

J is TRBJ2-7 and V is TRBV2, with D tentatively TRBD1 (5 bases). Trimming stripped 5 bases from V and 6 bases from J, with 14 bases between. The CDR3 totals 13 residues. The germline V gene encodes CDR1 SNHLY and CDR2 FYNNEI. The CDR3 spells CASSNGHRLEQYF. In DNA, the CDR3 is TGTGCCAGCAGTAACGGACACCGCCTCGAGCAGTACTTC.

This rearrangement joins TRBV7-8 to TRBJ1-4; D uncertain. Germline CDR1 and CDR2: SGHVS and FQNEAQ. The V and J ends lost 5 bases and 14 bases respectively, with 15 bases between them. This CDR3 spans 12 amino acids. The CDR3 region is CASSPSGYGLFF. The CDR3, as DNA: TGTGCCAGCAGCCCCTCGGGTTACGGGCTGTTTTTT. The full variable domain, with the rest looked up from reference TRBV7-8 and TRBJ1-4, is GAGVSQSPRYKVAKRGQDVALRCDPISGHVSLFWYQQALGQGPEFLTYFQNEAQLDKSGLPSDRFFAERPEGSVSTLKIQRTQQEDSAVYLCASSPSGYGLFFGSGTQLSVL.

CDR3 sequence reads: CATSIFRGSSYEQYF. The CDR3, as DNA: TGTGCCACCAGCATATTCCGCGGAAGCTCCTACGAGCAGTACTTC. This sequence joins TRBV15 and TRBJ2-7; D unresolved. With 4 bases removed from V and 0 bases from J, the gap between germline ends came to 13 bases. Germline CDR1 LNHNV, CDR2 YYDKDF (reference sequence). CDR3 length: 15 amino acids.

The chain employs TRBV5-1 and TRBJ2-1; TRBD1 is a possible D gene (7 bases). Per the germline V gene, CDR1 is SGHRS and CDR2 is YFSETQ. This CDR3 comprises 16 residues. Trimming removed 1 base at V and 0 bases at J, with 11 bases between. CDR3: CASSLSGGNSYNEQFF. For the CDR3, the DNA is TGCGCCAGCAGCTTGTCAGGGGGGAACTCCTACAATGAGCAGTTCTTC.

The V gene is TRBV10-3, the J gene TRBJ2-1; 9 bases line up with TRBD1. The trim removed 3 bases at V and 12 bases at J, leaving 12 bases unmatched. From germline, CDR1 is ENHRY and CDR2 SYGVKD. CDR3 length equals 15 residues. This chain's CDR3 is CAISEGEDRGVGQFF. The CDR3 coding sequence is TGTGCCATCAGTGAAGGCGAGGACAGGGGTGTAGGGCAGTTCTTC.

In this sample, this clone turned up once. The genes are TRBV2 and TRBJ2-5, with TRBD2 identical over 14 bases. CDR3 length equals 14 residues. Germline V CDR1 and CDR2: SNHLY, FYNNEI. Germline trimming cut 5 bases from V and 7 bases from J; bases unmatched to any gene: 3. CDR3 amino acids: CASSTTSGGGTQYF. DNA for the CDR3: TGTGCCAGCAGTACGACTAGCGGGGGGGGGACCCAGTACTTC.

The chain carries TRBV7-3 and TRBJ2-7; D perhaps matches TRBD2 (7 bases). This CDR3 contains 13 residues. Trimming removed 5 bases from V and 4 bases from J, with 12 bases in between. Germline V lookup: CDR1 SGHTA, CDR2 FQGTGA. The CDR3 DNA is TGTGCCAGCAGCCCCGGGGGGCTATACGAGCAGTACTTC. Translation: CASSPGGLYEQYF.

The chain has TRBV28 and TRBJ2-7; D is uncertain. V was clipped by 3 bases and J by 0 bases, with 18 bases between them. CDR1 is MDHEN and CDR2 is SYDVKM in the germline V gene. The CDR3 length is 17 residues. The CDR3 DNA reads TGTGCCAGCAGTTTTCTTATTGGCAGGCTGAGCTCCTACGAGCAGTACTTC. This gives the protein CASSFLIGRLSSYEQYF.

The gene calls are TRBV29-1 and TRBJ1-2, with 7 bases matching TRBD1. The CDR3 is 13 residues long. CDR1 SQVTM and CDR2 ANQGSEA come from the germline V gene. V lost 5 bases to trimming and J lost 3 bases; unmatched junction nucleotides: 6. The CDR3 region is CSVPGTVDYGYTF. The CDR3 DNA sequence: TGCAGCGTTCCAGGGACAGTAGACTATGGCTACACCTTC.

The chain joins TRBV6-6 to TRBJ2-3; a weak D match, TRBD1 (5 bases). Germline CDR1 is MNHNY and CDR2 is SVGAGI (reference sequence). The V gene lost 7 bases and the J gene lost 1 base, with 18 bases spanning the gap. This CDR3 spans 16 amino acids. The CDR3 nucleotides are TGTGCCAGCAAAACCATCAGGGAATTGGGCACAGATACGCAGTATTTT. Translation gives CASKTIRELGTDTQYF.

The count of this clone is one. This rearrangement joins TRBV28 to TRBJ1-1; 7 nucleotides agree with TRBD1. The CDR3 sequence is 13 residues long. Looked up from germline, CDR1 is MDHEN and CDR2 is SYDVKM. CDR3 sequence: CATTRDSRTEAFF. DNA for the CDR3: TGTGCTACAACCCGGGACAGCCGAACCGAAGCTTTCTTT.

The rearrangement joins TRBV2 to TRBJ2-1, with 9 nucleotides matching TRBD1. The CDR3 has 15 residues. Per germline, CDR1 SNHLY and CDR2 FYNNEI. Losses at the gene ends were 6 bases for V and 12 bases for J; bases not matched to a gene: 15. The CDR3 spells CASSSWDRVIGAQFF. The CDR3, as DNA: TGTGCCAGCAGCTCGTGGGACAGGGTAATCGGCGCGCAGTTCTTC.

V gene TRBV4-1 combines with J gene TRBJ1-1; 10 bases are a match to TRBD1. This CDR3 has 15 amino acids. Trimming cost V 4 bases and J 1 base; bases outside gene matches: 3. Germline V gene lookup returns CDR1 MGHRA and CDR2 YSYEKL. The DNA of the CDR3 is TGCGCCAGCAGCCCCTGGACAGGGGGGAACACTGAAGCTTTCTTT. As protein: CASSPWTGGNTEAFF.

This clone occurred a few times. This sequence joins TRBV5-1 and TRBJ1-1; no clear D. V lost 0 bases and J 0 bases, leaving 6 bases between the germline ends. The V gene's germline CDR1 is SGHRS and CDR2 YFSETQ. The CDR3 sequence is 14 residues long. CDR3 in amino acids: CASSLANLNTEAFF. DNA of the CDR3: TGCGCCAGCAGCTTGGCCAACTTGAACACTGAAGCTTTCTTT.

The chain uses TRBV6-1 and TRBJ2-7; D might be TRBD1 (6 bases). Germline loops: CDR1 MNHNS, CDR2 SASEGT. CDR3 length: 13 residues. Trimming pared 7 bases from V and 1 base from J, leaving 11 bases between. Here the CDR3 DNA reads TGTGCCAGCACCGGGACAAGTTCCTACGAGCAGTACTTC. As protein: CASTGTSSYEQYF.

V and J are TRBV5-1 and TRBJ1-4, with TRBD1 identical over 8 bases. From germline, CDR1 is SGHRS and CDR2 YFSETQ. The CDR3 totals 20 residues. V gave up 4 bases and J gave up 0 bases; unmatched junction bases: 17. CDR3 sequence reads: CASSPVDRGSATATNEKLFF. As DNA, the CDR3 is TGCGCCAGCAGCCCCGTTGACAGGGGCTCCGCGACTGCAACTAATGAAAAACTGTTTTTT. Full variable domain (missing parts from reference TRBV5-1 and TRBJ1-4): KAGVTQTPRYLIKTRGQQVTLSCSPISGHRSVSWYQQTPGQGLQFLFEYFSETQRNKGNFPGRFSGRQFSNSRSEMNVSTLELGDSALYLCASSPVDRGSATATNEKLFFGSGTQLSVL.

V gene TRBV29-1 combines with J gene TRBJ1-1, with D possibly matching TRBD1 (5 bases). Germline V CDR1 and CDR2: SQVTM, ANQGSEA. V was cut by 7 bases and J by 0 bases, with 15 bases left in between. CDR3 size: 14 residues. The CDR3 loop is CSGSLGGMNTEAFF. CDR3 bases: TGCAGCGGCTCCCTGGGGGGGATGAACACTGAAGCTTTCTTT.